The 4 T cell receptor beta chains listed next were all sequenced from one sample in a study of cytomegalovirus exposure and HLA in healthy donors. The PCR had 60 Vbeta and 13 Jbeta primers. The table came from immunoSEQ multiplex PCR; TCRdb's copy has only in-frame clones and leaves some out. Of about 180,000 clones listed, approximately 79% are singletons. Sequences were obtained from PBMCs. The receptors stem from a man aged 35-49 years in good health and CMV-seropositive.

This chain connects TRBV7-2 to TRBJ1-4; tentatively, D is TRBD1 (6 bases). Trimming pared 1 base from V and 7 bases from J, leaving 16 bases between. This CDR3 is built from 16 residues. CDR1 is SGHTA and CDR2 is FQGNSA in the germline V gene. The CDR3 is CASSLGPTGGAEKLFF. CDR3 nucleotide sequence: TGTGCCAGCAGCTTAGGGCCGACTGGGGGGGCTGAAAAACTGTTTTTT.

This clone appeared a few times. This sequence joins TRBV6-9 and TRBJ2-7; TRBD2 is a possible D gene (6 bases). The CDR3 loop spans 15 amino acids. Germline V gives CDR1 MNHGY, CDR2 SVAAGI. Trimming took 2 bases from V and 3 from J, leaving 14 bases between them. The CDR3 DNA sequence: TGTGCCAGCAGTTATCCGACTAGTCAAAACTACGAGCAGTACTTC. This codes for CASSYPTSQNYEQYF.

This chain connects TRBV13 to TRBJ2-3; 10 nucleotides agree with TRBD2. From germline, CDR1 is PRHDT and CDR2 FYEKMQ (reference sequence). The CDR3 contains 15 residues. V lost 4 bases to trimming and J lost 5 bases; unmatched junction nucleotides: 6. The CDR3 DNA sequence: TGTGCCAGCAGCTCAATAGCGGGAGGCGGAGATACGCAGTATTTT. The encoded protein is CASSSIAGGGDTQYF.

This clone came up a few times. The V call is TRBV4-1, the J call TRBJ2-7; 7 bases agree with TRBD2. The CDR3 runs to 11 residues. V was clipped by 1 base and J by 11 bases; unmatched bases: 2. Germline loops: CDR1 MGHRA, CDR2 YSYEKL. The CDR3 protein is CASSQVRGEYF. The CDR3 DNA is TGCGCCAGCAGCCAAGTCCGGGGGGAGTACTTC.